This TCR beta chain was recovered during a study of blood T cell repertoires in COVID-19. Study-wide background: Sites across the United States, Italy and Spain contributed samples from acute and convalescent COVID-19. Nucleic acid was either cDNA or gDNA, and it came from T cells, B-cell-depleted T cells, or PBMCs.

Study processing details: Amplification of reference gene primers was used by the study to estimate nucleated cell counts. Assay used: immunoSEQ multiplex PCR; TCRdb lists only in-frame clones, some missing. V, J and clone size are taken as reported in that table, and D and trimming were inferred from the DNA itself. The sample yields about 35,000 clones, more than 75% seen once. Germline CDR1 and CDR2: SGHRS and YFSETQ. This CDR3 is built from 15 residues. V shed 3 bases and J 0 bases; nucleotides not matched to a gene: 5. The rearrangement links TRBV5-1 to TRBJ2-7; 8 positions match TRBD1. The sample taken for sequencing was peripheral blood. The clonotype originates from a man aged 80 or over with active COVID-19. DNA of the CDR3: TGCGCCAGCAGCTCGGGACAGGCCCGCTCCTACGAGCAGTACTTC. Its translation: CASSSGQARSYEQYF.